This T cell receptor beta chain was recovered during a study of cytotoxic CD8 clonotypes in ibrutinib-treated CLL. Study details: It was after a median about 11 months of treatment, range 6 to 36, that response samples were taken.

After removal of 3 bases from V and 6 bases from J, the junction contained 14 bases not matched to a gene. CDR1 is SGHRS and CDR2 is YFSETQ in the germline V gene. CDR3 length equals 16 residues. In regard to this clone: Its antigen is unknown.

Investigators sought sequencing depths of between 1 in 200,000 and 1 in 1 million T cells. The table came from immunoSEQ multiplex PCR; TCRdb's copy has only in-frame clones and leaves some out. In the table there are some 84,000 clones, roughly 84% of which are singletons. Regarding the study as a whole: On treatment, the uncommon public clonotypes contracted or remained stable. Clonality climbed at ibrutinib response, then dropped toward baseline at progression.

The sample was PBMCs, taken before ibrutinib treatment. This TCR was sampled from a human donor with chronic lymphocytic leukemia. This chain connects TRBV5-1 to TRBJ1-1, with TRBD1 matching over 7 bases. The DNA for the CDR3 is TGCGCCAGCAGCTCAAACGGGGGACAGCTTTCGGCTGAAGCTTTCTTT. Translated, it gives CASSSNGGQLSAEAFF. Complete variable domain (other parts from reference TRBV5-1 and TRBJ1-1): KAGVTQTPRYLIKTRGQQVTLSCSPISGHRSVSWYQQTPGQGLQFLFEYFSETQRNKGNFPGRFSGRQFSNSRSEMNVSTLELGDSALYLCASSSNGGQLSAEAFFGQGTRLTVV.